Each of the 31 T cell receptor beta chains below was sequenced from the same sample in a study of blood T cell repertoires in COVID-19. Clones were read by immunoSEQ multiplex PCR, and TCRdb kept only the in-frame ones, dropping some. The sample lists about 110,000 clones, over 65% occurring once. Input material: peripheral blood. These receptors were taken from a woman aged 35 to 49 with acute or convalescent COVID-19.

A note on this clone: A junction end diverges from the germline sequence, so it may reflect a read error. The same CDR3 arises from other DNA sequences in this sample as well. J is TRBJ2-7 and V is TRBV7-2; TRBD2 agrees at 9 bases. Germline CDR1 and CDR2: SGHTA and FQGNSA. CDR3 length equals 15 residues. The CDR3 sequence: CASSPSGVSSYEQYF. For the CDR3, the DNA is TGTGCCAGCAGCCCTAGCGGGGTAAGCTCCTATGAGCAGTACTTC.

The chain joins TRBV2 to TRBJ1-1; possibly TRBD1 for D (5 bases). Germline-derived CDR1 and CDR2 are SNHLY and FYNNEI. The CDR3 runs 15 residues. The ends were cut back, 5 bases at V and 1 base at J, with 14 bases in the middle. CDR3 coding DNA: TGTGCCAGCAGTCCGGGTGGGGGAGGGAACACTGAAGCTTTCTTT. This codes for CASSPGGGGNTEAFF. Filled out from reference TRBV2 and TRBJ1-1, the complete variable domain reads EPEVTQTPSHQVTQMGQEVILRCVPISNHLYFYWYRQILGQKVEFLVSFYNNEISEKSEIFDDQFSVERPDGSNFTLKIRSTKLEDSAMYFCASSPGGGGNTEAFFGQGTRLTVV.

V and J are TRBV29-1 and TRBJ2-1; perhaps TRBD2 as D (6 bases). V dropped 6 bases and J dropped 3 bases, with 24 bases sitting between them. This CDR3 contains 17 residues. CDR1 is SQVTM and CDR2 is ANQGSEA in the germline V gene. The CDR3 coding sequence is TGCAGCGTCGAGAATTGGGCGGAGGGGCATTACTACAATGAGCAGTTCTTC. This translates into CSVENWAEGHYYNEQFF.

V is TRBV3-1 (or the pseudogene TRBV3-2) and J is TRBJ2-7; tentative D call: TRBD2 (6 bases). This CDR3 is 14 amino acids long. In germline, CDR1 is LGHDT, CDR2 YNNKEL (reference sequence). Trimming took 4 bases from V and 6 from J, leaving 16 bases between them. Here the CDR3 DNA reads TGTGCCAGCAGCCGGGACTCTAACAGCGTCGAGCAGTACTTC. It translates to CASSRDSNSVEQYF.

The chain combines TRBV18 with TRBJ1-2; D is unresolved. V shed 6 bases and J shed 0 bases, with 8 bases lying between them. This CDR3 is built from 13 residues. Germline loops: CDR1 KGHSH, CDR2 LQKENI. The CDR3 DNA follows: TGTGCCAGCTCTCCCACTTCTAACTATGGCTACACCTTC. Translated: CASSPTSNYGYTF.

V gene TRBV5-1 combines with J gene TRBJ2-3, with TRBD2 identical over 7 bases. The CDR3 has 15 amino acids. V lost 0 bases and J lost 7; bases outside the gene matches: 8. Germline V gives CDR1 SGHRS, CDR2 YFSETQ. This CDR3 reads CASSLESSGGNTQYF. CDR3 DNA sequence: TGCGCCAGCAGCTTGGAGTCTAGCGGAGGAAATACGCAGTATTTT.

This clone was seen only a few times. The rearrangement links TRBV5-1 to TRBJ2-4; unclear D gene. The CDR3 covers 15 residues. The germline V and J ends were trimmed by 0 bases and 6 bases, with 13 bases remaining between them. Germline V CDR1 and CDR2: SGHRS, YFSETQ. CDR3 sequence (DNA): TGCGCCAGCAGCTTGGGGCAGGTCGACGTAAACATTCAGTACTTC. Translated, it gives CASSLGQVDVNIQYF.

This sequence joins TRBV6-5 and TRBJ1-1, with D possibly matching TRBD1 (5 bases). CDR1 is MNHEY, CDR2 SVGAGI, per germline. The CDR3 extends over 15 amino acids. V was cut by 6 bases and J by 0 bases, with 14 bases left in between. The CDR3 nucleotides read TGTGCCAGCAGCTCCGGGGGTTCCATGAACACTGAAGCTTTCTTT. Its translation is CASSSGGSMNTEAFF.

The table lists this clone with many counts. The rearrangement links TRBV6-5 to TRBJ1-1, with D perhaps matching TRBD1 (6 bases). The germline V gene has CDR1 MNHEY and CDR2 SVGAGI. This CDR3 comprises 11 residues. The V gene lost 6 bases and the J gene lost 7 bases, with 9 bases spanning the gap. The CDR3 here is CASRGAVEAFF. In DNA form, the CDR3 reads TGTGCCAGCAGGGGGGCCGTTGAAGCTTTCTTT.

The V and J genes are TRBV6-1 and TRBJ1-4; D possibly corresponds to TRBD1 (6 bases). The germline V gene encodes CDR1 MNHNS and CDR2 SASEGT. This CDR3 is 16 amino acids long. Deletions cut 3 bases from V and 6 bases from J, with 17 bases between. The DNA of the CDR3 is TGTGCCAGCAGTGACTACGGACAGCATAAGTATGAAAAACTGTTTTTT. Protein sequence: CASSDYGQHKYEKLFF.

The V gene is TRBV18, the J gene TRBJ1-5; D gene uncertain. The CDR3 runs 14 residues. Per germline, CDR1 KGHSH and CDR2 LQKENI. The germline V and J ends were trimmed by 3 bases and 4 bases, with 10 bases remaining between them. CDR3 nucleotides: TGTGCCAGCTCACCTACCGCGAAGAATCAGCCCCAGCATTTT. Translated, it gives CASSPTAKNQPQHF.

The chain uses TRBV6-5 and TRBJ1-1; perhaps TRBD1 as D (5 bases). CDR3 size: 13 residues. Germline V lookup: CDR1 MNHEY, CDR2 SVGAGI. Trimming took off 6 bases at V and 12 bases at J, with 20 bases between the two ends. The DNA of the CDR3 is TGTGCCAGCAGGTTAGGGCAGGCCAGGGAACCTTTCTTT. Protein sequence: CASRLGQAREPFF.

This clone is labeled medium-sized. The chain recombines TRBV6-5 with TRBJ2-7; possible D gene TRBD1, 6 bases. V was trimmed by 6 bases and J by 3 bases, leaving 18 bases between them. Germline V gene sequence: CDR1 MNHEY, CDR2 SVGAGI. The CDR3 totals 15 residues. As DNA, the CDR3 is TGTGCCAGCAGCCCAGGACAGACGATCAGCTACGAGCAGTACTTC. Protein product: CASSPGQTISYEQYF.

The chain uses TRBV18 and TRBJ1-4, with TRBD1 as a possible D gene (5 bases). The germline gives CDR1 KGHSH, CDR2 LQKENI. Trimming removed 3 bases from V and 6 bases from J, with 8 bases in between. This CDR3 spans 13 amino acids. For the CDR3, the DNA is TGTGCCAGCTCACCGCGGGGGGATGAAAAACTGTTTTTT. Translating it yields CASSPRGDEKLFF.

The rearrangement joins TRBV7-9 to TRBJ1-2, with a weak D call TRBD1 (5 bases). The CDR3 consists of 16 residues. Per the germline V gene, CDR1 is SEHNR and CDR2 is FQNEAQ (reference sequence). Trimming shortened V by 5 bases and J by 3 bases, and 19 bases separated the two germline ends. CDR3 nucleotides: TGTGCCAGCAGCCCCGGGGGTACAGCCCGGTACTATGGCTACACCTTC. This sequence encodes CASSPGGTARYYGYTF.

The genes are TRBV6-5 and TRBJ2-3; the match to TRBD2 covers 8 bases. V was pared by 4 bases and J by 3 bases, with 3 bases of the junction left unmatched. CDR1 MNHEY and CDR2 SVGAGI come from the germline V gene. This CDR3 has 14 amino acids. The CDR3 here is CASSFSGVTDTQYF. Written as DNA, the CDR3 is TGTGCCAGCAGTTTTAGCGGGGTGACAGATACGCAGTATTTT.

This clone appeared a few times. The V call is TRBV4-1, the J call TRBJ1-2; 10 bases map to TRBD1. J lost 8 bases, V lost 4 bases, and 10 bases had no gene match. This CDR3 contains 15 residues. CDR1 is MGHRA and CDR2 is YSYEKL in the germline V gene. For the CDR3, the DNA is TGCGCCAGCAGCCCGTCTTCAGACAGGGGGCTCGGCTACACCTTC. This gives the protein CASSPSSDRGLGYTF.

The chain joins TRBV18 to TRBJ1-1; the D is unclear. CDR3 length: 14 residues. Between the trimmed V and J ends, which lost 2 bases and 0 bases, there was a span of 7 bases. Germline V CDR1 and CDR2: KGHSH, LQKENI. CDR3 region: CASSPTPLNTEAFF. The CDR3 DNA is TGTGCCAGCTCACCAACACCTCTGAACACTGAAGCTTTCTTT.

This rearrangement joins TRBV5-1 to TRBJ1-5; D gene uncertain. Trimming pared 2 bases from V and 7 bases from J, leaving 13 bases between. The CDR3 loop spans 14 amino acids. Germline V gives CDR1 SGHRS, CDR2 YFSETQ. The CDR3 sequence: CASSFSGGQQPQHF. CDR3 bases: TGCGCCAGCAGCTTTTCAGGAGGGCAGCAGCCCCAGCATTTT.

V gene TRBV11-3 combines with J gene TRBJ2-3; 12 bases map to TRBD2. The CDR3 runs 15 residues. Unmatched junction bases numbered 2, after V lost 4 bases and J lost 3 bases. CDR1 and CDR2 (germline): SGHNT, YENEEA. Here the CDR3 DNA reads TGTGCCAGCAGCTCTCTAGCGGGGGGGACAGATACGCAGTATTTT. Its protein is CASSSLAGGTDTQYF.

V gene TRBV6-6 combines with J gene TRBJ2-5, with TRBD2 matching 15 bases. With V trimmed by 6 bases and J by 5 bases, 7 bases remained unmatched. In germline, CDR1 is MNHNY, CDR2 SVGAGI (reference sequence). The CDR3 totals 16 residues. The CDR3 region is CASSRTSGGAGETQYF. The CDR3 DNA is TGTGCCAGCAGCAGGACTAGCGGGGGGGCCGGGGAGACCCAGTACTTC.

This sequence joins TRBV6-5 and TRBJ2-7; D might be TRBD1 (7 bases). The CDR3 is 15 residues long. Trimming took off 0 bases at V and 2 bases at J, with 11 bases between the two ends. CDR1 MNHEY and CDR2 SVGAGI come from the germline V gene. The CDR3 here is CASSYSIRGAYEQYF. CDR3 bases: TGTGCCAGCAGTTACTCGATCAGGGGGGCCTACGAGCAGTACTTC.

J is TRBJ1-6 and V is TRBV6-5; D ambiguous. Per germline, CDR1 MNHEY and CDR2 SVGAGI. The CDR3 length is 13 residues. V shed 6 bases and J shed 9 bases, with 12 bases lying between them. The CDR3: CASSREMGSPLHF. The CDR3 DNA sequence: TGTGCCAGCAGCCGGGAGATGGGTTCACCCCTCCACTTT.

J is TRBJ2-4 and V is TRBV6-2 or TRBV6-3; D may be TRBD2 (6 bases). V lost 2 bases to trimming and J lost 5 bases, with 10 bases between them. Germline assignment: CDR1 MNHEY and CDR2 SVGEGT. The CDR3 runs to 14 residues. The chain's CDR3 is CASSYAGRQNIQYF. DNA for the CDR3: TGTGCCAGCAGTTACGCGGGAAGGCAAAACATTCAGTACTTC.

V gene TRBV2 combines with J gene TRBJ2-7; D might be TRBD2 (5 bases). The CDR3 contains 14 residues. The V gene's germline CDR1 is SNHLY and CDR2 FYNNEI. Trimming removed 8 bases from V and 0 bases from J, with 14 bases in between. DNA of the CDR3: TGTGCCAGCCACGTAAGCGGAAGCTCCTACGAGCAGTACTTC. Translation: CASHVSGSSYEQYF.

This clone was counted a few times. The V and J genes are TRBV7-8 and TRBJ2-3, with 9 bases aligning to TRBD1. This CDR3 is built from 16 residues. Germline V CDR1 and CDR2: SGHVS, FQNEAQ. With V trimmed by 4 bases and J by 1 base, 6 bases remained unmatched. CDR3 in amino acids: CASSSRQGVGTDTQYF. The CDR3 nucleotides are TGTGCCAGCAGCTCAAGACAGGGGGTTGGCACAGATACGCAGTATTTT.

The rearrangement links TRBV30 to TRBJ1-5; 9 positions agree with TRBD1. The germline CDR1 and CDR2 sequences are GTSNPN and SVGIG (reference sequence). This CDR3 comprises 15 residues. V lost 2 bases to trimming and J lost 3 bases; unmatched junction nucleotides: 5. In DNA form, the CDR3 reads TGTGCCTGGAGTACCGGGACAGGGAACAATCAGCCCCAGCATTTT. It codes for CAWSTGTGNNQPQHF. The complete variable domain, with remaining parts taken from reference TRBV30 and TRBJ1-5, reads SQTIHQWPATLVQPVGSPLSLECTVEGTSNPNLYWYRQAAGRGLQLLFYSVGIGQISSEVPQNLSASRPQDRQFILSSKKLLLSDSGFYLCAWSTGTGNNQPQHFGDGTRLSIL.

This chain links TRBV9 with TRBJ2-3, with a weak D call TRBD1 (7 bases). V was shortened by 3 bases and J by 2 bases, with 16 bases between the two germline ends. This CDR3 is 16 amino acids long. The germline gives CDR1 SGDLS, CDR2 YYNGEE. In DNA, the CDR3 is TGTGCCAGCAGCGCGACGCGGGACAGCTACACAGATACGCAGTATTTT. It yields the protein CASSATRDSYTDTQYF.

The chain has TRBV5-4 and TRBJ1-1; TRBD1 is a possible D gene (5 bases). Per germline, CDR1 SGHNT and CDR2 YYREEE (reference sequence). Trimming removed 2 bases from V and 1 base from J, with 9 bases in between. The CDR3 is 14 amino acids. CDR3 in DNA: TGTGCCAGCAGCTTTATTACAGGGAACACTGAAGCTTTCTTT. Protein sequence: CASSFITGNTEAFF.

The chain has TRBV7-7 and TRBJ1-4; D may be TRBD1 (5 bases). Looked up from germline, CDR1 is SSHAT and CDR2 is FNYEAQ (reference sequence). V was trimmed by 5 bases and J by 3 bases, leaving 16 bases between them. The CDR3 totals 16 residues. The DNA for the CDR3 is TGTGCCAGCAGCATCGGACATGTAGGCTCTAATGAAAAACTGTTTTTT. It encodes CASSIGHVGSNEKLFF.

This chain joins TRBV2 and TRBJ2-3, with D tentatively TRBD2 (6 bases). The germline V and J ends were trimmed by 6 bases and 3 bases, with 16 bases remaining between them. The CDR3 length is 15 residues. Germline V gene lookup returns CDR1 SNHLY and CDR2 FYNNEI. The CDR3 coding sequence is TGTGCCAGCAGGCGGGGTAACGACCTGACAGATACGCAGTATTTT. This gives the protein CASRRGNDLTDTQYF.